The rows below give T cell receptor beta chains drawn from one sample of a study of metastatic and nonmetastatic thyroid tumors. TCRdb re-analyzed the PCR reads using MiXCR. In the table there are 20,000 or so clones, more than 20% of which are singletons. Material: blood. These receptors were collected from a male donor with papillary thyroid cancer or a benign thyroid nodule (not recorded which). Some clones in this sample may be carry-over from other donors' samples. The CDR3 runs from the conserved cysteine through the conserved F or W.

V gene: TRBV7-2
J gene: TRBJ2-3
CDR3 length: 19
CDR3 protein: CASSRSNSRYIQPTDTQYF

V gene: TRBV4-2
J gene: TRBJ2-1
CDR3 length: 14
CDR3 protein: CASSQDPGANEQFF

V gene: TRBV6-1
J gene: TRBJ2-1
CDR3 length: 15
CDR3 protein: CASSETSGTYNEQFF

V gene: TRBV12-3/TRBV12-4
J gene: TRBJ2-3
CDR3 length: 14
CDR3 protein: CASNRQASTDTQYF

V gene: TRBV3-1
J gene: TRBJ1-1
CDR3 length: 13
CDR3 protein: CASSPRGNTEAFF

V gene: TRBV27
J gene: TRBJ1-2
CDR3 length: 13
CDR3 protein: CASSTPGGYGYTF

V gene: TRBV15
J gene: TRBJ2-1
CDR3 length: 13
CDR3 protein: CATSRGEGSEQFF

V gene: TRBV19
J gene: TRBJ1-2
CDR3 length: 16
CDR3 protein: CASTDDRDGGSYGYTF

V gene: TRBV20-1
J gene: TRBJ2-7
CDR3 length: 10
CDR3 protein: CSARPFEQYF

V gene: TRBV27
J gene: TRBJ1-2
CDR3 length: 14
CDR3 protein: CASSFSFTNYGYTF

V gene: TRBV12-3/TRBV12-4
J gene: TRBJ2-3
CDR3 length: 15
CDR3 protein: CASSDDRDDTDTQYF

V gene: TRBV6-1
J gene: TRBJ2-7
CDR3 length: 15
CDR3 protein: CASSETSGGSYEQYF

V gene: TRBV10-1
J gene: TRBJ2-1
CDR3 length: 13
CDR3 protein: CASSGPKPHEQFF

V gene: TRBV3-1
J gene: TRBJ2-3
CDR3 length: 15
CDR3 protein: CASSQDSRVADTQYF

V gene: TRBV19
J gene: TRBJ1-2
CDR3 length: 15
CDR3 protein: CASGRTEAGSYGYTF

V gene: TRBV7-2
J gene: TRBJ2-7
CDR3 length: 14
CDR3 protein: CASRAQVAFYEQYF

V gene: TRBV18
J gene: TRBJ2-5
CDR3 length: 15
CDR3 protein: CASSQTRIGEETQYF

V gene: TRBV12-3/TRBV12-4
J gene: TRBJ2-5
CDR3 length: 15
CDR3 protein: CASSFRQGRWETQYF

V gene: TRBV7-3
J gene: TRBJ2-1
CDR3 length: 16
CDR3 protein: CASSFGTGQSFGEQFF

V gene: TRBV2
J gene: TRBJ1-1
CDR3 length: 13
CDR3 protein: CASRLTGGSEAFF

V gene: TRBV20-1
J gene: TRBJ2-2
CDR3 length: 14
CDR3 protein: CSARDRGSTGELFF

V gene: TRBV11-3
J gene: TRBJ2-1
CDR3 length: 14
CDR3 protein: CASSLAAGVNEQFF

V gene: TRBV5-4
J gene: TRBJ2-3
CDR3 length: 14
CDR3 protein: CASSSSDPTDTQYF

V gene: TRBV10-3
J gene: TRBJ2-2
CDR3 length: 15
CDR3 protein: CAIQRSGVLTGELFF

V gene: TRBV12-3/TRBV12-4
J gene: TRBJ2-5
CDR3 length: 14
CDR3 protein: CASSLTSQMETQYF

V gene: TRBV24-1
J gene: TRBJ2-1
CDR3 length: 12
CDR3 protein: CATSDLTRRRFF

V gene: TRBV20-1
J gene: TRBJ1-5
CDR3 length: 14
CDR3 protein: CSATSGEVNQPQHF

V gene: TRBV10-1
J gene: TRBJ2-1
CDR3 length: 16
CDR3 protein: CASSGDRVQYTDEQFF

V gene: TRBV5-6
J gene: TRBJ1-2
CDR3 length: 13
CDR3 protein: CASSLEGSHGYTF

V gene: TRBV24-1
J gene: TRBJ2-1
CDR3 length: 14
CDR3 protein: CATSVNTDVGEQFF

V gene: TRBV5-8
J gene: TRBJ1-6
CDR3 length: 16
CDR3 protein: CASSHNTGTHNSPLHF

V gene: TRBV5-1
J gene: TRBJ1-2
CDR3 length: 15
CDR3 protein: CASSSVEGTNYGYTF

V gene: TRBV30
J gene: TRBJ2-3
CDR3 length: 14
CDR3 protein: CAWSVRAGTDTQYF

V gene: TRBV18
J gene: TRBJ1-1
CDR3 length: 16
CDR3 protein: CASSPPSTGSNTEAFF

V gene: TRBV20-1
J gene: TRBJ1-6
CDR3 length: 16
CDR3 protein: CSAREGGGGNNSPLHF

V gene: TRBV19
J gene: TRBJ2-2
CDR3 length: 13
CDR3 protein: CASSAGVTGELFF

V gene: TRBV2
J gene: TRBJ1-2
CDR3 length: 13
CDR3 protein: CASSERGLGGYTF

V gene: TRBV27
J gene: TRBJ2-1
CDR3 length: 17
CDR3 protein: CASSPTSTSGTYNEQFF

V gene: TRBV20-1
J gene: TRBJ2-1
CDR3 length: 15
CDR3 protein: CSAVPGVNSYNEQFF

V gene: TRBV4-1
J gene: TRBJ2-7
CDR3 length: 18
CDR3 protein: CASSQNLFGLAGVGEQYF

V gene: TRBV20-1
J gene: TRBJ1-5
CDR3 length: 19
CDR3 protein: CSARDPEVVPAFGNQPQHF

V gene: TRBV28
J gene: TRBJ1-1
CDR3 length: 13
CDR3 protein: CASSILQGFEAFF

V gene: TRBV20-1
J gene: TRBJ2-1
CDR3 length: 14
CDR3 protein: CSARGLAFYNEQFF

V gene: TRBV10-3
J gene: TRBJ2-3
CDR3 length: 17
CDR3 protein: CAISFSGRAGSEDTQYF

V gene: TRBV6-1
J gene: TRBJ1-2
CDR3 length: 15
CDR3 protein: CVSSSDLGWNYGYTF

V gene: TRBV20-1
J gene: TRBJ2-7
CDR3 length: 13
CDR3 protein: CSARGTSDYEQYF

V gene: TRBV7-8
J gene: TRBJ2-7
CDR3 length: 11
CDR3 protein: CASSPYYEQYF

V gene: TRBV19
J gene: TRBJ2-7
CDR3 length: 16
CDR3 protein: CASSSSRQGAPYEQYF

V gene: TRBV19
J gene: TRBJ1-1
CDR3 length: 16
CDR3 protein: CASIGTKRSGNTEAFF

V gene: TRBV5-4
J gene: TRBJ2-3
CDR3 length: 15
CDR3 protein: CASSLEAVSTDTQYF

V gene: TRBV11-2
J gene: TRBJ1-2
CDR3 length: 14
CDR3 protein: CASSLSDRGYGYTF

V gene: TRBV2
J gene: TRBJ2-1
CDR3 length: 15
CDR3 protein: CASSDLGRSYNEQFF

V gene: TRBV12-3/TRBV12-4
J gene: TRBJ2-2
CDR3 length: 13
CDR3 protein: CALGAPNTGELFF